These 10 T cell receptor beta chains were all obtained from the same sample, sequenced in a study of T cell changes during pregnancy in multiple sclerosis. Sequencing used immunoSEQ multiplex PCR; TCRdb keeps in-frame clones, though not all of them. There are tens of thousands of clones in the sample; roughly 89% occur only once, and over 3.5% lies in the top ten. The sample in question was peripheral blood, obtained after pregnancy. These receptor sequences come from a female donor in good health, enrolled as a control in a pregnancy study.

The rearrangement joins TRBV29-1 to TRBJ2-7, with 8 nucleotides matching TRBD1. Germline CDR1 reads SQVTM; CDR2 reads ANQGSEA. The CDR3 has 13 amino acids. The trim removed 4 bases at V and 4 bases at J, leaving 6 bases unmatched. The CDR3 bases are TGCAGCGTTGTCGGAAGGACAGGGTACGAGCAGTACTTC. Amino acids: CSVVGRTGYEQYF.

The V call is TRBV7-2, the J call TRBJ2-1; 7 bases agree with TRBD2. With 1 base clipped from V and 6 bases from J, the junction kept 9 bases outside the gene matches. This CDR3 contains 16 residues. Germline V gene lookup returns CDR1 SGHTA and CDR2 FQGNSA. CDR3 nucleotides: TGTGCCAGCAGCTTAGTCGGGGCGGGAGCGGGCAATGAGCAGTTCTTC. It yields the protein CASSLVGAGAGNEQFF. Complete variable domain (other parts from reference TRBV7-2 and TRBJ2-1): GAGVSQSPSNKVTEKGKDVELRCDPISGHTALYWYRQSLGQGLEFLIYFQGNSAPDKSGLPSDRFSAERTGGSVSTLTIQRTQQEDSAVYLCASSLVGAGAGNEQFFGPGTRLTVL.

This clone was seen just once. The chain has TRBV11-2 and TRBJ1-3, with D unclear. The CDR3 spans 16 residues. V was shortened by 4 bases and J by 0 bases, with 13 bases between the two germline ends. Germline V gene sequence: CDR1 SGHAT, CDR2 FQNNGV. CDR3 bases: TGTGCCAGCAGCTCGGACGGAGGTCACTCTGGAAACACCATATATTTT. The encoded protein is CASSSDGGHSGNTIYF.

This clone showed up just once. This chain links TRBV28 with TRBJ2-5; 10 positions match TRBD2. Trimming took 4 bases from V and 5 from J; bases not matched to a gene: 16. Per germline, CDR1 MDHEN and CDR2 SYDVKM. The length of the CDR3 is 18 residues. The chain's CDR3 is CASSSYYVSSGSRETQYF. CDR3 coding DNA: TGTGCCAGCAGTTCCTATTATGTTTCTAGCGGGAGTAGGGAGACCCAGTACTTC. The full variable domain, in which reference TRBV28 and TRBJ2-5 provide the parts outside the CDR3, is DVKVTQSSRYLVKRTGEKVFLECVQDMDHENMFWYRQDPGLGLRLIYFSYDVKMKEKGDIPEGYSVSREKKERFSLILESASTNQTSMYLCASSSYYVSSGSRETQYFGPGTRLLVL.

The chain carries TRBV11-2 and TRBJ1-6, with unresolved D. Between the trimmed V and J ends, which lost 5 bases and 0 bases, there was a span of 11 bases. This CDR3 is built from 16 residues. The germline V gene has CDR1 SGHAT and CDR2 FQNNGV. The CDR3 spells CASSPLGSSYNSPLHF. The CDR3 DNA sequence: TGTGCCAGCAGCCCCCTTGGGAGCTCCTATAATTCACCCCTCCACTTT.

The gene calls are TRBV2 and TRBJ2-1, with 8 nucleotides matching TRBD2. V lost 6 bases and J lost 8; bases outside the gene matches: 9. In germline, CDR1 is SNHLY, CDR2 FYNNEI. CDR3 size: 14 residues. The CDR3 nucleotides are TGTGCCAGCAGGACGGGGGGGCCGATCGATGAGCAGTTCTTC. This encodes CASRTGGPIDEQFF.

This clone was found once. The rearrangement uses TRBV4-1 and TRBJ1-4; D ambiguous. There are 17 residues in the CDR3. Trimming stripped 0 bases from V and 5 bases from J, with 16 bases between. Germline V gene lookup returns CDR1 MGHRA and CDR2 YSYEKL. CDR3 DNA sequence: TGCGCCAGCAGCCAAGAGATTCCGGGTTTGTGGAATGAAAAACTGTTTTTT. This codes for CASSQEIPGLWNEKLFF.

The chain has TRBV7-2 and TRBJ1-2; the D is unclear. This CDR3 spans 13 amino acids. Germline lookup yields CDR1 SGHTA and CDR2 FQGNSA. Deletions cut 2 bases from V and 3 bases from J, with 7 bases between. The CDR3 DNA follows: TGTGCCAGCAGCTTACGACGGGACTATGGCTACACCTTC. It specifies CASSLRRDYGYTF.

The rearrangement joins TRBV6-5 to TRBJ1-1; 9 bases line up with TRBD1. V gave up 0 bases and J gave up 4 bases; unmatched junction bases: 6. Germline V gives CDR1 MNHEY, CDR2 SVGAGI. This CDR3 has 16 amino acids. The chain's CDR3 is CASSYSNDRGTTEAFF. CDR3 nucleotide sequence: TGTGCCAGCAGTTACTCGAATGACAGGGGGACCACTGAAGCTTTCTTT.

The CDR3 sequence: CASSLNWDRGIEQYF. The CDR3, as DNA: TGCGCCAGCAGCTTGAATTGGGACAGGGGGATCGAGCAGTACTTC. This chain joins TRBV5-1 and TRBJ2-7, with 11 bases identical to TRBD1. Looked up from germline, CDR1 is SGHRS and CDR2 is YFSETQ. The CDR3 spans 15 residues. V was pared by 1 base and J by 6 bases, with 6 bases of the junction left unmatched. Full variable domain (outside the CDR3, taken from reference TRBV5-1 and TRBJ2-7): KAGVTQTPRYLIKTRGQQVTLSCSPISGHRSVSWYQQTPGQGLQFLFEYFSETQRNKGNFPGRFSGRQFSNSRSEMNVSTLELGDSALYLCASSLNWDRGIEQYFGPGTRLTVT.